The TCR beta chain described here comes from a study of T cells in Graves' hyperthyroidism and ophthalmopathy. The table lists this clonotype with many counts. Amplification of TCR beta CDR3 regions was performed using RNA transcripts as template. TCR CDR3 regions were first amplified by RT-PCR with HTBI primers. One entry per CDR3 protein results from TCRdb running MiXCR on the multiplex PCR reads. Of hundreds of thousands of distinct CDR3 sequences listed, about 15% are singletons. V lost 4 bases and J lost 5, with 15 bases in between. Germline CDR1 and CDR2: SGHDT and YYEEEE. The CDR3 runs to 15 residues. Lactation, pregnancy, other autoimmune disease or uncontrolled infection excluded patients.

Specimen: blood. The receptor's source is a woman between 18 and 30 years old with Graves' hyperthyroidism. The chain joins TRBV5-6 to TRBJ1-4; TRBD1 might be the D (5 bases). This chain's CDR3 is CASSPLGRRNEKLFF. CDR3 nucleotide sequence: TGTGCCAGCAGCCCGCTGGGACGGCGAAATGAAAAACTGTTTTTT. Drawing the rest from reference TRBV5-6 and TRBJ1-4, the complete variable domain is DAGVTQSPTHLIKTRGQQVTLRCSPKSGHDTVSWYQQALGQGPQFIFQYYEEEERQRGNFPDRFSGHQFPNYSSELNVNALLLGDSALYLCASSPLGRRNEKLFFGSGTQLSVL.